This TCR beta chain stems from a study of T cell changes during pregnancy in multiple sclerosis. The V segment lost 0 bases and the J segment 8 bases; nucleotides outside the gene matches: 12. The CDR3 totals 16 residues. Germline assignment: CDR1 SGHDT and CDR2 YYEEEE. Libraries were prepared by immunoSEQ multiplex PCR; TCRdb keeps only in-frame clonotypes and omits some of them. The sample consists of about 44,000 clones, approximately 96% of them appearing once. The sequenced sample was peripheral blood, obtained in the second trimester of pregnancy. The receptor comes from a female donor with multiple sclerosis, enrolled in a pregnancy study. This rearrangement joins TRBV5-6 to TRBJ1-2; 8 nucleotides agree with TRBD1. CDR3 sequence reads: CASSLAGGGKRGGYTF. CDR3 nucleotide sequence: TGTGCCAGCAGCTTGGCAGGGGGCGGAAAGAGAGGGGGCTACACCTTC.